These 19 T cell receptor beta chains were sequenced from one sample in a study of T cells in Graves' hyperthyroidism and ophthalmopathy. Amplified regions were TCR beta CDR3 sequences from RNA transcripts. First-round RT-PCR of the TCR CDR3 relied on the HTBI primer set. TCRdb recomputed calls from the multiplex PCR reads with MiXCR, one row per CDR3 protein. The sample holds hundreds of thousands of distinct CDR3 sequences, roughly 13% seen once. The sample comprised blood. These receptors were obtained from a woman younger than 30 with Graves' hyperthyroidism.

This clonotype was seen only a few times. The rearrangement joins TRBV14 to TRBJ1-6; the D is unclear. Germline V gene data show CDR1 as SGHDN and CDR2 as FVKESK. Trimming removed 1 base at V and 0 bases at J, with 4 bases between. There are 15 residues in the CDR3. CDR3 sequence: CASSQGFSYNSPLHF. The DNA of the CDR3 is TGTGCCAGCAGCCAAGGTTTCTCCTATAATTCACCCCTCCACTTT.

This clonotype came up many times. The CDR3 nucleotides are TGTGCCTGGAGTGCCGCCGCTAACTATGGCTACACCTTC. Translating gives CAWSAAANYGYTF. This rearrangement joins TRBV30 to TRBJ1-2; D call uncertain. The CDR3 has 13 residues. Germline V lookup: CDR1 GTSNPN, CDR2 SVGIG (reference sequence). Trimming removed 1 base at V and 0 bases at J, with 6 bases between.

There are many counts of this clonotype. The chain uses TRBV6-2 or TRBV6-3 and TRBJ2-7, with 12 bases identical to TRBD2. This CDR3 comprises 15 residues. Germline V gives CDR1 MNHEY, CDR2 SVGEGT. Trimming at V came to 8 bases and at J to 4 bases, leaving 9 bases not matched to a gene. The chain's CDR3 is CASFQGTSGLYEQYF. The CDR3 DNA follows: TGTGCCAGCTTCCAGGGGACTAGCGGGTTGTACGAGCAGTACTTC.

There are a few counts of this clonotype. The chain joins TRBV27 to TRBJ1-5; D not certain. This CDR3 comprises 14 residues. Germline CDR1 and CDR2: MNHEY and SMNVEV (reference sequence). The V and J ends lost 3 bases and 4 bases respectively, with 10 bases between them. CDR3 loop: CASSFKGTNQPQHF. CDR3 nucleotides: TGTGCCAGCAGTTTCAAGGGAACGAATCAGCCCCAGCATTTT.

The chain carries TRBV19 and TRBJ2-1; TRBD1 aligns across 9 bases. Trimming removed 5 bases from V and 1 base from J; junction bases left unmatched: 3. The germline gives CDR1 LNHDA, CDR2 SQIVND (reference sequence). The CDR3 sequence is 15 residues long. CDR3 nucleotides: TGTGCCAGTAGTGTACAGGGGGCTTCCTACAATGAGCAGTTCTTC. It specifies CASSVQGASYNEQFF. The entire variable domain, with the rest obtained from reference TRBV19 and TRBJ2-1, is as follows: DGGITQSPKYLFRKEGQNVTLSCEQNLNHDAMYWYRQDPGQGLRLIYYSQIVNDFQKGDIAEGYSVSREKKESFPLTVTSAQKNPTAFYLCASSVQGASYNEQFFGPGTRLTVL.

On this clonotype itself: Since a much larger clone is just one base distant, this may be a read error. V is TRBV6-1 and J is TRBJ1-1; maybe TRBD1 (5 bases). This CDR3 region has 13 residues. The ends were cut back, 5 bases at V and 4 bases at J, with 11 bases in the middle. Germline CDR1 reads MNHNS; CDR2 reads SASEGT. This CDR3 is CASSRPGRTEAFF. DNA of the CDR3: TGTGCCAGCAGTCGACCGGGGCGCACTGAAGCTTTCTTT.

This clonotype was detected a few times. The CDR3 region has the DNA TGTGCCAGCAGTCAGACCCCCTTGAGGGAAAAACTGTTTTTT. It codes for CASSQTPLREKLFF. The chain couples TRBV7-9 to TRBJ1-4; D not resolved. Germline V CDR1 and CDR2: SEHNR, FQNEAQ (reference sequence). This CDR3 is 14 amino acids long. Trimming left V 6 bases short and J 8 bases short, with 16 bases between.

This clonotype showed up many times. The V gene is TRBV12-3 or TRBV12-4, the J gene TRBJ2-7; 7 bases are shared with TRBD2. V lost 6 bases to trimming and J lost 0 bases; unmatched junction nucleotides: 5. The length of the CDR3 is 14 residues. The CDR3 loop reads CASRTGEGSYEQYF. DNA of the CDR3: TGTGCCAGCAGGACTGGGGAGGGCTCCTACGAGCAGTACTTC.

This clonotype was counted between two and nine times. The genes are TRBV3-1 and TRBJ2-5; tentative D call: TRBD1 (6 bases). V lost 1 base to trimming and J lost 2 bases, with 11 bases between them. CDR1 LGHDT and CDR2 YNNKEL come from the germline V gene (reference sequence). The CDR3 runs 15 residues. DNA of the CDR3: TGTGCCAGCAGCCAAGTCCCGGACAGACAAGAGACCCAGTACTTC. It is translated as CASSQVPDRQETQYF.

CDR3 protein: CASSYRTGTGVLAGELFF. In nucleotides, the CDR3 is TGTGCCAGCAGTTATCGGACTGGGACAGGGGTCTTGGCCGGGGAGCTGTTTTTT. This chain connects TRBV6-5 to TRBJ2-2; 10 bases line up with TRBD1. The CDR3 consists of 18 residues. CDR1 is MNHEY and CDR2 is SVGAGI in the germline V gene. V trimming: 3 bases; J trimming: 6 bases; junction bases outside the gene matches: 13.

Many counts were recorded for this clonotype. The rearrangement links TRBV11-1 to TRBJ1-2; D gene uncertain. The CDR3 extends over 15 amino acids. Trimming removed 4 bases from V and 2 bases from J, with 14 bases in between. Germline V gene sequence: CDR1 SGHAT, CDR2 FQDESV (reference sequence). DNA for the CDR3: TGTGCCAGCAGCTCCCTGGAAAGGGTGAACTATGGCTACACCTTC. Its translation is CASSSLERVNYGYTF.

V and J are TRBV5-1 and TRBJ1-3, with a possible D match to TRBD1 (5 bases). The V gene's germline CDR1 is SGHRS and CDR2 YFSETQ. The CDR3 sequence is 16 residues long. V lost 5 bases and J 0 bases, leaving 15 bases between the germline ends. CDR3 in amino acids: CASSLDSIGSGNTIYF. For the CDR3, the DNA is TGCGCCAGCAGTTTAGACAGCATTGGCTCTGGAAACACCATATATTTT.

This clonotype was found many times. This rearrangement joins TRBV28 to TRBJ2-1, with D hard to call. Germline CDR1 reads MDHEN; CDR2 reads SYDVKM. The CDR3 contains 12 residues. Trimming shortened V by 5 bases and J by 8 bases, and 10 bases separated the two germline ends. This chain's CDR3 is CASSLRADEQFF. The DNA of the CDR3 is TGTGCCAGCAGTCTTAGGGCGGATGAGCAGTTCTTC.

The sample holds many counts of this clonotype. V is TRBV5-1 and J is TRBJ1-2; D ambiguous. The CDR3 extends over 13 amino acids. The V gene's germline CDR1 is SGHRS and CDR2 YFSETQ. V was cut by 4 bases and J by 9 bases, with 16 bases left in between. CDR3: CASSDFLEGSYTF. DNA of the CDR3: TGCGCCAGCAGCGACTTCTTAGAGGGTAGCTACACCTTC. Full variable domain (outside the CDR3, taken from reference TRBV5-1 and TRBJ1-2): KAGVTQTPRYLIKTRGQQVTLSCSPISGHRSVSWYQQTPGQGLQFLFEYFSETQRNKGNFPGRFSGRQFSNSRSEMNVSTLELGDSALYLCASSDFLEGSYTFGSGTRLTVV.

This clonotype occurred many times. V is TRBV2 and J is TRBJ2-1; 9 nucleotides match TRBD2. V was pared by 5 bases and J by 2 bases, with 1 base of the junction left unmatched. This CDR3 contains 14 residues. Per germline, CDR1 SNHLY and CDR2 FYNNEI. The CDR3 spells CASSKREAYNEQFF. The CDR3 DNA is TGTGCCAGCAGTAAGCGGGAGGCCTACAATGAGCAGTTCTTC.

In this sample, this clonotype turned up a few times. The J gene is TRBJ1-4, the V gene TRBV4-1; 7 bases agree with TRBD1. Unmatched junction bases numbered 15, after V lost 3 bases and J lost 8 bases. The CDR3 is made up of 17 amino acids. From germline, CDR1 is MGHRA and CDR2 YSYEKL. The CDR3 nucleotides read TGCGCCAGCAGCCATTCACTAGACGACAGGGCCCTGGAAAAACTGTTTTTT. Encoded protein: CASSHSLDDRALEKLFF.

Many counts were recorded for this clonotype. The chain joins TRBV7-8 to TRBJ2-3, with 8 positions matching TRBD2. The length of the CDR3 is 17 residues. CDR1 and CDR2 (germline): SGHVS, FQNEAQ. V was pared by 1 base and J by 4 bases, with 10 bases of the junction left unmatched. The CDR3, as DNA: TGTGCCAGCAGCTTAGGCGGCGGCCGGGGGGGCGCAGATACGCAGTATTTT. Its protein product is CASSLGGGRGGADTQYF.

The V gene is TRBV9, the J gene TRBJ2-3, with D hard to call. The germline V and J ends were trimmed by 3 bases and 0 bases, with 14 bases remaining between them. Germline assignment: CDR1 SGDLS and CDR2 YYNGEE. There are 16 residues in the CDR3. This chain's CDR3 is CASSALGGQSTDTQYF. The DNA for the CDR3 is TGTGCCAGCAGCGCTCTGGGTGGGCAGAGCACAGATACGCAGTATTTT.

This clonotype was detected many times. The chain carries TRBV2 and TRBJ1-6, with D perhaps TRBD1 (6 bases). Trimming cost V 7 bases and J 7 bases, with 20 bases left between them. Germline lookup yields CDR1 SNHLY and CDR2 FYNNEI. This CDR3 spans 16 amino acids. Here the CDR3 reads CASKSSTGAPNSPLHF. Here the CDR3 DNA reads TGTGCCAGCAAATCTTCTACGGGGGCGCCGAATTCACCCCTCCACTTT.